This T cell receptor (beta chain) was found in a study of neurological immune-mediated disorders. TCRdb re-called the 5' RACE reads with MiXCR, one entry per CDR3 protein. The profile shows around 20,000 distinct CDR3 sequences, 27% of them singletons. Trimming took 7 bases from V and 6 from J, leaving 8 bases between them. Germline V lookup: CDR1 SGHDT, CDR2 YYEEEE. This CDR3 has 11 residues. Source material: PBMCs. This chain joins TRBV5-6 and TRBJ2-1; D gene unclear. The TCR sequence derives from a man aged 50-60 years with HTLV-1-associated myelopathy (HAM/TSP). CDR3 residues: CASGISNEQFF. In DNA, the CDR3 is TGTGCCAGCGGGATTTCCAATGAGCAGTTCTTC.